Presented here are 14 T cell receptor beta chains from one specimen sequenced in a study of T-cell memory formation after mild COVID-19. TCRdb reanalysed the 5' RACE reads using MiXCR and keeps one entry per CDR3 protein. This repertoire shows hundreds of thousands of distinct CDR3 sequences, around 21% found once; its top ten account for around 13%. The sequencing input was PBMCs or a T cell subset sorted from them (not recorded which). Receptors originate from an adult woman who had mild COVID-19 (a few samples of this study predate the infection). Cell type and time point are not known.

This clonotype was found many times. V and J are TRBV29-1 and TRBJ2-7; D is undetermined. CDR1 SQVTM and CDR2 ANQGSEA come from the germline V gene. The CDR3 is 11 amino acids. Trimming took off 4 bases at V and 3 bases at J, with 7 bases between the two ends. Here the CDR3 DNA reads TGCAGCGTTGGGCAAAACTACGAGCAGTACTTC. Protein sequence: CSVGQNYEQYF.

There are a few counts of this clonotype. The chain uses TRBV24-1 and TRBJ2-3, with 9 bases matching TRBD2. Germline loops: CDR1 KGHDR, CDR2 SFDVKD. The V and J ends lost 4 bases and 4 bases, in that order; junction bases with no gene match: 8. The length of the CDR3 is 16 residues. CDR3 nucleotide sequence: TGTGCCACCAGTGACTGGATAGCGGGAGCATCAGATACGCAGTATTTT. The encoded protein is CATSDWIAGASDTQYF.

V is TRBV6-6 and J is TRBJ2-1; D is possibly TRBD1 or TRBD2 (6 bases each). The ends were cut back, 2 bases at V and 4 bases at J, with 12 bases in the middle. CDR1 MNHNY and CDR2 SVGAGI come from the germline V gene (reference sequence). The CDR3 is 15 amino acids. The CDR3 is CASSYGQGTYNEQFF. The DNA of the CDR3 is TGTGCCAGCAGTTACGGTCAGGGGACTTACAATGAGCAGTTCTTC.

This clonotype has at least ten counts. The gene calls are TRBV7-8 and TRBJ1-1; D is unresolved. The V gene lost 1 base and the J gene lost 0 bases, with 3 bases spanning the gap. Per germline, CDR1 SGHVS and CDR2 FQNEAQ. There are 13 residues in the CDR3. This CDR3 is CASSLEVNTEAFF. The CDR3 DNA is TGTGCCAGCAGCTTAGAAGTGAACACTGAAGCTTTCTTT.

This clonotype showed up just a few times. The V call is TRBV4-2, the J call TRBJ1-4; weak D call: TRBD1 (6 bases). This CDR3 comprises 15 residues. Germline V gives CDR1 LGHNA, CDR2 YNFKEQ. V was clipped by 0 bases and J by 5 bases, with 10 bases between them. The CDR3 protein is CASSQDLQGNEKLFF. The CDR3 bases are TGTGCCAGCAGCCAAGATTTGCAGGGGAATGAAAAACTGTTTTTT.

This clonotype has more than one count but fewer than ten. The gene calls are TRBV4-3 and TRBJ2-2, with D possibly being TRBD2 (7 bases). CDR3 size: 14 residues. V dropped 2 bases and J dropped 7 bases, with 11 bases sitting between them. Germline CDR1 LGHNA, CDR2 YSLEER. CDR3 sequence (DNA): TGCGCCAGCAGCCAACGGGGAGGGGGCGGGGAGCTGTTTTTT. This codes for CASSQRGGGGELFF.

The rearrangement uses TRBV12-5 and TRBJ1-1; tentative D call: TRBD1 (5 bases). Looked up from germline, CDR1 is LGHNT and CDR2 is FRNRAP. The CDR3 spans 13 residues. The V end lost 3 bases, the J end lost 3 bases, and 8 bases lay between the germline ends. The CDR3 sequence is CASGFGGYTEAFF. CDR3 DNA: TGTGCTAGTGGTTTTGGGGGTTACACTGAAGCTTTCTTT.

The chain is built from TRBV6-5 and TRBJ1-5, with 7 bases matching TRBD1. The CDR3 runs to 12 residues. The ends lost 9 bases at V and 4 bases at J; junction bases unmatched: 3. The V gene's germline CDR1 is MNHEY and CDR2 SVGAGI. The CDR3 region is CASGTANQPQHF. The CDR3 bases are TGTGCCAGTGGGACAGCAAATCAGCCCCAGCATTTT.

The V call is TRBV12-3 or TRBV12-4, the J call TRBJ1-2; D gene ambiguous. V lost 7 bases and J lost 0, with 15 bases in between. The length of the CDR3 is 15 residues. Here the CDR3 reads CASTLRGASNYGYTF. The CDR3 DNA is TGTGCCAGCACCCTACGGGGAGCGTCTAACTATGGCTACACCTTC.

This clonotype was observed a few times. V usage is TRBV7-9 and J usage is TRBJ1-5; perhaps TRBD1 as D (6 bases). The CDR3 spans 14 residues. V was pared by 4 bases and J by 6 bases, with 13 bases between. CDR1 is SEHNR, CDR2 FQNEAQ, per germline (reference sequence). CDR3 DNA: TGTGCCAGCAGCTCCGGGACACGAGGTCAGCCCCAGCATTTT. Encoded protein: CASSSGTRGQPQHF.

V is TRBV30 and J is TRBJ2-4; either TRBD1 or TRBD2 may fit D (5 bases each). Germline V CDR1 and CDR2: GTSNPN, SVGIG (reference sequence). V lost 4 bases and J 7 bases, leaving 17 bases between the germline ends. This CDR3 region has 14 residues. This chain's CDR3 is CAWNPGLAGNIQYF. CDR3 DNA sequence: TGTGCCTGGAACCCCGGGCTAGCAGGGAACATTCAGTACTTC.

This clonotype was recorded a few times. This chain links TRBV7-3 with TRBJ2-5; TRBD1 is a possible D gene (6 bases). The CDR3 sequence is 15 residues long. The germline CDR1 and CDR2 sequences are SGHTA and FQGTGA. V was pared by 2 bases and J by 4 bases, with 14 bases between. The CDR3 spells CASSLGGASRETQYF. For the CDR3, the DNA is TGTGCCAGCAGCTTAGGGGGCGCGAGTCGAGAGACCCAGTACTTC.

This clonotype has more than one count but fewer than ten. CDR3 amino acids: CASSPGTEGYNEQFF. Here the CDR3 DNA reads TGTGCCAGCAGTCCGGGGACTGAGGGTTACAATGAGCAGTTCTTC. The rearrangement links TRBV27 to TRBJ2-1; tentatively, D is TRBD2 (6 bases). V was shortened by 5 bases and J by 4 bases, with 15 bases between the two germline ends. Germline V gene data show CDR1 as MNHEY and CDR2 as SMNVEV (reference sequence). The length of the CDR3 is 15 residues.

The chain links TRBV12-3 or TRBV12-4 to TRBJ2-5; the D is unclear. This CDR3 contains 16 residues. Deletions cut 1 base from V and 1 base from J, with 13 bases between. CDR3 residues: CASSLGSGWFQETQYF. The CDR3 DNA follows: TGTGCCAGCAGTTTAGGATCGGGCTGGTTCCAAGAGACCCAGTACTTC.